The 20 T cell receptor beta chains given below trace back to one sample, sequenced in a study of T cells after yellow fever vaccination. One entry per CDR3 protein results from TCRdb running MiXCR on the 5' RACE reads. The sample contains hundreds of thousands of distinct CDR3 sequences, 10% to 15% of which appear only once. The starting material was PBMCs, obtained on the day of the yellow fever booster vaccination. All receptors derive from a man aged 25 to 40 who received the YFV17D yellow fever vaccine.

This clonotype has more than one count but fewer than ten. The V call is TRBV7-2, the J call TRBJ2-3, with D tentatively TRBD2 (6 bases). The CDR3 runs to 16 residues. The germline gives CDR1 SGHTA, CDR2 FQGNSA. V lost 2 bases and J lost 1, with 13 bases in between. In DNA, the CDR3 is TGTGCCAGCAGCTTAATGGGGGGTCCCCGCACAGATACGCAGTATTTT. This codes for CASSLMGGPRTDTQYF.

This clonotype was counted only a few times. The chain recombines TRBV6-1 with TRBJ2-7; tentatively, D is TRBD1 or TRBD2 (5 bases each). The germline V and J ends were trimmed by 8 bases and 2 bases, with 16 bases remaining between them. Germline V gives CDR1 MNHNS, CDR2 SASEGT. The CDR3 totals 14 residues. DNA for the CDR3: TGTGCCAGCTACCCACCGGGACGGGCCTACGAGCAGTACTTC. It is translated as CASYPPGRAYEQYF.

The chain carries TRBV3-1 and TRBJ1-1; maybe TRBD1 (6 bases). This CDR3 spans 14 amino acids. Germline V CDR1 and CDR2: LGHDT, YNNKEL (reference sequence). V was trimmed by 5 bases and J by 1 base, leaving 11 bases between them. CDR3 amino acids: CASSGRTENTEAFF. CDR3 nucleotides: TGTGCCAGCAGCGGCCGGACAGAGAACACTGAAGCTTTCTTT.

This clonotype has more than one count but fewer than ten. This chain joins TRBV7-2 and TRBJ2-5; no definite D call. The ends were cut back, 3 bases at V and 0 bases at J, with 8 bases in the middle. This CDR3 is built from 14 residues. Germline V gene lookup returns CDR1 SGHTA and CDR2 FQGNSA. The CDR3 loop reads CASSLRRDQETQYF. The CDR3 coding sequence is TGTGCCAGCAGCTTGAGAAGGGACCAAGAGACCCAGTACTTC.

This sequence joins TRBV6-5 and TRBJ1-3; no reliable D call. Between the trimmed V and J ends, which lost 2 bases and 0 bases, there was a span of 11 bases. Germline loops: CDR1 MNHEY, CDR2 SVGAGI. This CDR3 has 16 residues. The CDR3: CASSYRLSNSGNTIYF. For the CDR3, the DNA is TGTGCCAGCAGTTACCGACTGTCTAACTCTGGAAACACCATATATTTT.

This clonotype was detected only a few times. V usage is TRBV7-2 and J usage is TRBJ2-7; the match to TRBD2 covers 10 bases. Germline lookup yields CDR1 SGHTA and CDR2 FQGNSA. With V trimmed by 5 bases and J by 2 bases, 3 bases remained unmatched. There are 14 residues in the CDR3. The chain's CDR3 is CASSGGTSAYEQYF. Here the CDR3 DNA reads TGTGCCAGCAGCGGCGGGACTAGCGCCTACGAGCAGTACTTC.

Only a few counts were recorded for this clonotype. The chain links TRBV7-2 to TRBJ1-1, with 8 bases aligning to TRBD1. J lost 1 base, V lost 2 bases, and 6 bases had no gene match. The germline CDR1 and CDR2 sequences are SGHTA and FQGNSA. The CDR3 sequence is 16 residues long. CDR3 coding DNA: TGTGCCAGCAGCTTACGGACAGGGATAGAGAACACTGAAGCTTTCTTT. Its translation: CASSLRTGIENTEAFF.

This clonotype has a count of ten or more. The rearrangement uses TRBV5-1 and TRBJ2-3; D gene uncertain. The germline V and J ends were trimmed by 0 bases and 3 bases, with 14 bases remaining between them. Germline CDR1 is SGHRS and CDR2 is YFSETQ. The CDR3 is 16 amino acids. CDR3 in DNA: TGCGCCAGCAGCTTGGAGGCCCCGCCACGGACAGATACGCAGTATTTT. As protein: CASSLEAPPRTDTQYF.

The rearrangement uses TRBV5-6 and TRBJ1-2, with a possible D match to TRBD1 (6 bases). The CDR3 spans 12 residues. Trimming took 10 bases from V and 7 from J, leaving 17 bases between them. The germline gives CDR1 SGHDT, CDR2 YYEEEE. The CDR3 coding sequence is TGTGCCTGTAGTAGGGGGGATACTGGCTACACCTTC. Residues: CACSRGDTGYTF.

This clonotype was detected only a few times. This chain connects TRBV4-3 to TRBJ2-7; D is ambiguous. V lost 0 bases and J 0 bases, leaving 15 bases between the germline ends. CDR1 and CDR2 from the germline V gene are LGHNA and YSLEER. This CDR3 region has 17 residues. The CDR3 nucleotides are TGCGCCAGCAGCCAAGAAGTAAGGACCCTTGACTCCTACGAGCAGTACTTC. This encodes CASSQEVRTLDSYEQYF.

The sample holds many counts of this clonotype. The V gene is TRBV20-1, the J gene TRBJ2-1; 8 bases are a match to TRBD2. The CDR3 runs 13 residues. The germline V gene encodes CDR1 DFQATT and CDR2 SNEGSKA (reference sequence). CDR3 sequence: CRAYSGAYNEQFF. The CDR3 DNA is TGCAGGGCCTATAGCGGGGCCTACAATGAGCAGTTCTTC.

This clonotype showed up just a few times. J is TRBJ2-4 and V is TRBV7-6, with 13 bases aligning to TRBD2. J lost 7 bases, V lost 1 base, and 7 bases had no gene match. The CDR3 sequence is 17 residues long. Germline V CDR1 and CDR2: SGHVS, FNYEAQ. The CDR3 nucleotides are TGTGCCAGCAGCTTAGAACTAGCGGGAGGGCCTGGGAACATTCAGTACTTC. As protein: CASSLELAGGPGNIQYF. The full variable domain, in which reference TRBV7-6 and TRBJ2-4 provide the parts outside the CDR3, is GAGVSQSPRYKVTKRGQDVALRCDPISGHVSLYWYRQALGQGPEFLTYFNYEAQQDKSGLPNDRFSAERPEGSISTLTIQRTEQRDSAMYRCASSLELAGGPGNIQYFGAGTRLSVL.

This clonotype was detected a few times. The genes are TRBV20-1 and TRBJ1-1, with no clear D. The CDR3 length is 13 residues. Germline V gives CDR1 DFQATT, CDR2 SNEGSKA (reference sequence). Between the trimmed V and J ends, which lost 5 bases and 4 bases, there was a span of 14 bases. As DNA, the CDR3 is TGCAGTGCTTCTCAATGGGAGGGCACTGAAGCTTTCTTT. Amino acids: CSASQWEGTEAFF.

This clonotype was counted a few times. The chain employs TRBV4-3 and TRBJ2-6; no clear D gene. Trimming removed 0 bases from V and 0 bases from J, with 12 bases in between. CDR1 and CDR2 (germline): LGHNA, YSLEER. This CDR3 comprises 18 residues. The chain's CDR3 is CASSQDWGRFSGANVLTF. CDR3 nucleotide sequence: TGCGCCAGCAGCCAAGATTGGGGAAGGTTCTCTGGGGCCAACGTCCTGACTTTC.

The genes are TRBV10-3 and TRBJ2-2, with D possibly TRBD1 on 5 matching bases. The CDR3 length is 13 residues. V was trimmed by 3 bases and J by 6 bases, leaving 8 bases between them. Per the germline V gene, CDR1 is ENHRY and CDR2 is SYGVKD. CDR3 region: CAISDRQSGELFF. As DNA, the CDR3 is TGTGCCATCAGTGATAGACAGTCCGGGGAGCTGTTTTTT.

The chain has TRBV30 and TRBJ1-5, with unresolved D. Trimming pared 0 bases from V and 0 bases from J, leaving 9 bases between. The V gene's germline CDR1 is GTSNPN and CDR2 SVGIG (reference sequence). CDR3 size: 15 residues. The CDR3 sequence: CAWSVNSNSNQPQHF. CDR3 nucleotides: TGTGCCTGGAGTGTCAACAGTAATAGCAATCAGCCCCAGCATTTT.

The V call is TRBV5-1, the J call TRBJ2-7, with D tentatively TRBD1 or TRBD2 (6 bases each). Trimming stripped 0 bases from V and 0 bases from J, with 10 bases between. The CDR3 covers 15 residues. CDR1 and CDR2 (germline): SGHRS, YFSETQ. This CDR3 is CASSLAGAASYEQYF. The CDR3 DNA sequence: TGCGCCAGCAGCTTGGCGGGGGCTGCCTCCTACGAGCAGTACTTC.

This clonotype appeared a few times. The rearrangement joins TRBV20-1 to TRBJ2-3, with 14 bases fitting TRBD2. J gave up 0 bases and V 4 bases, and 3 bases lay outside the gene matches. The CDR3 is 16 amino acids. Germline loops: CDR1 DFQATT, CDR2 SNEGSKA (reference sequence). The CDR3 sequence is CSATRLAGGSTDTQYF. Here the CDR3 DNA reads TGCAGTGCTACCCGACTAGCGGGAGGGAGCACAGATACGCAGTATTTT.

The CDR3 sequence: CASPPAGGTDTQYF. As DNA, the CDR3 is TGTGCCAGCCCTCCTGCGGGTGGCACAGATACGCAGTATTTT. The chain carries TRBV28 and TRBJ2-3; possibly TRBD2 for D (5 bases). This CDR3 is 14 amino acids long. Per germline, CDR1 MDHEN and CDR2 SYDVKM. The ends were cut back, 8 bases at V and 1 base at J, with 13 bases in the middle.

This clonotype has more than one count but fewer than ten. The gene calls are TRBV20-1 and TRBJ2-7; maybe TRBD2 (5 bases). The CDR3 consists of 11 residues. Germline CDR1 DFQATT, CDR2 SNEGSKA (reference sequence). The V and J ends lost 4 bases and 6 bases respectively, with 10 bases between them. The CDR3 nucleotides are TGCAGTGCTACCGAGGGTCGCGAGCAGTACTTC. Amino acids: CSATEGREQYF.